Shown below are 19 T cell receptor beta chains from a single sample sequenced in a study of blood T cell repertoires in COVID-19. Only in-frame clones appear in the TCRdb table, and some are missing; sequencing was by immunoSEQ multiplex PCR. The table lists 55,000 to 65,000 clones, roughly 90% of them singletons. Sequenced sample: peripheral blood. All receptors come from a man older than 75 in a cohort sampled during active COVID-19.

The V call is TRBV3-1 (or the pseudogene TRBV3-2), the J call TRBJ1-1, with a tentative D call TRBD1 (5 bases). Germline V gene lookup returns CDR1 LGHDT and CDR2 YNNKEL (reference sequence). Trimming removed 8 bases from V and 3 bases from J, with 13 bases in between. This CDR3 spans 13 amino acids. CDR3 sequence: CASSRRGDTEAFF. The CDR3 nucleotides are TGTGCCAGCTCTCGGAGGGGAGACACTGAAGCTTTCTTT.

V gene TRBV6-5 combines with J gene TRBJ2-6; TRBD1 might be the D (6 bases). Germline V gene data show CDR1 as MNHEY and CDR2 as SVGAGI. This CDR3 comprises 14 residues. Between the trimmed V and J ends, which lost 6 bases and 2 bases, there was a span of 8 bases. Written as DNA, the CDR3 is TGTGCCAGCAGCTGGGACACTGGGGCCAACGTCCTGACTTTC. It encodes CASSWDTGANVLTF.

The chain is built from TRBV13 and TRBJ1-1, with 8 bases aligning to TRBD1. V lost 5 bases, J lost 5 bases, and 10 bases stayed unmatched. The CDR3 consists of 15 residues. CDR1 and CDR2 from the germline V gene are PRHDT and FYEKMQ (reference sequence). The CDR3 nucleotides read TGTGCCAGCAGCCTTCCGACAGGGGTGGGGACTGAAGCTTTCTTT. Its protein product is CASSLPTGVGTEAFF.

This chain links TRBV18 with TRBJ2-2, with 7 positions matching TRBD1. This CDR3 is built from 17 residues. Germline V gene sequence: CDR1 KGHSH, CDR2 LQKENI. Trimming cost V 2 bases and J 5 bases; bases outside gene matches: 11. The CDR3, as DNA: TGTGCCAGCTCACCAGTGAGGGGGCAACGTGGGACCGGGGAGCTGTTTTTT. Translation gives CASSPVRGQRGTGELFF.

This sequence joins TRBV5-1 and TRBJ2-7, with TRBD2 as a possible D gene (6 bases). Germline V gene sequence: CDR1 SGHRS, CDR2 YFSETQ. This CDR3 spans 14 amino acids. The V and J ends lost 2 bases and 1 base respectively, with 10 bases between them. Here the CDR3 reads CASSLTAGSYEQYF. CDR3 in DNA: TGCGCCAGCAGCTTAACAGCGGGTTCCTACGAGCAGTACTTC.

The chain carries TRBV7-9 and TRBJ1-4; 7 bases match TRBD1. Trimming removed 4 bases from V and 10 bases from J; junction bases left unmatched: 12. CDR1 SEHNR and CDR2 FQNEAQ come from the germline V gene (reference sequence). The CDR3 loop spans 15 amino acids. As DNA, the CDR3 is TGTGCCAGCAGCTCCAAAGGGGGCATCTTAGGAAAACTGTTTTTT. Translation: CASSSKGGILGKLFF.

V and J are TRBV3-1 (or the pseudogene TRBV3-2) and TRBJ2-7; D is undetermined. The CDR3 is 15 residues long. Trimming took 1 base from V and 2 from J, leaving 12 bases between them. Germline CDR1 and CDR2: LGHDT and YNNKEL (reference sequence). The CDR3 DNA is TGTGCCAGCAGCCAAGGGCCTGCGGTGCCCTACGAGCAGTACTTC. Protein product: CASSQGPAVPYEQYF.

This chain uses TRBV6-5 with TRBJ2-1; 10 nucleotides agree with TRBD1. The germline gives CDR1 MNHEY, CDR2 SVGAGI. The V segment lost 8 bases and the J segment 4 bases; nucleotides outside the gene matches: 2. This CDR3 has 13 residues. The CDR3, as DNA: TGTGCCAGCTGGACAGGGGGTTACAATGAGCAGTTCTTC. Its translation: CASWTGGYNEQFF.

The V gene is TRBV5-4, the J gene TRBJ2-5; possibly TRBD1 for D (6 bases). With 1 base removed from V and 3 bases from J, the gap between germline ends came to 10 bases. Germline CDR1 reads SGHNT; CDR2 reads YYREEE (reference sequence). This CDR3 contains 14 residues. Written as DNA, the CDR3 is TGTGCCAGCAGCTTGTTAAAGGGGGAAGAGACCCAGTACTTC. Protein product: CASSLLKGEETQYF.

For the CDR3, the DNA is TGCGCCAGCAGCTTGGGGCAGGCCCATCAGCCCCAGCATTTT. As protein: CASSLGQAHQPQHF. The chain recombines TRBV5-1 with TRBJ1-5, with unresolved D. The CDR3 has 14 residues. Germline V lookup: CDR1 SGHRS, CDR2 YFSETQ. Trimming left V 0 bases short and J 5 bases short, with 9 bases between.

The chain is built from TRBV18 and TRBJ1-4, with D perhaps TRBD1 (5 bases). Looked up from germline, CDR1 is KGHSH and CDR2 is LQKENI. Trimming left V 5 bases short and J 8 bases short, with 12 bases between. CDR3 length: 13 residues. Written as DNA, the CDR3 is TGTGCCAGCTCAGCAGGGATAGAGGAAAAACTGTTTTTT. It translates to CASSAGIEEKLFF. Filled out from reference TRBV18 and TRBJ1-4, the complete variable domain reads NAGVMQNPRHLVRRRGQEARLRCSPMKGHSHVYWYRQLPEEGLKFMVYLQKENIIDESGMPKERFSAEFPKEGPSILRIQQVVRGDSAAYFCASSAGIEEKLFFGSGTQLSVL.

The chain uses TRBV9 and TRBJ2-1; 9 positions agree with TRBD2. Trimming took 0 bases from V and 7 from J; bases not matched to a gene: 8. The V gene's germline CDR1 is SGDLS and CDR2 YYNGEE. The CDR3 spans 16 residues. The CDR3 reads CASSVAGASGKNEQFF. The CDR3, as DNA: TGTGCCAGCAGCGTAGCGGGGGCTAGCGGGAAGAATGAGCAGTTCTTC. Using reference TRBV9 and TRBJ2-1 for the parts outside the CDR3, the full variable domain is DSGVTQTPKHLITATGQRVTLRCSPRSGDLSVYWYQQSLDQGLQFLIQYYNGEERAKGNILERFSAQQFPDLHSELNLSSLELGDSALYFCASSVAGASGKNEQFFGPGTRLTVL.

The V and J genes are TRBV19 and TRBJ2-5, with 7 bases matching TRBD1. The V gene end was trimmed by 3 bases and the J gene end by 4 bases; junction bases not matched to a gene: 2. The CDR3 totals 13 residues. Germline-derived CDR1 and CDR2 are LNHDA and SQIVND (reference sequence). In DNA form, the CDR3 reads TGTGCCAGTAGTATGGCAGGGGGAGAGACCCAGTACTTC. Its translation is CASSMAGGETQYF.

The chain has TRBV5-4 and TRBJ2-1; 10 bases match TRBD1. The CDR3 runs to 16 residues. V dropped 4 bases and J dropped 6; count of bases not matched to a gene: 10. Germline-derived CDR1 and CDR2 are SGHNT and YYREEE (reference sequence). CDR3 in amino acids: CASSRAGTGALNEQFF. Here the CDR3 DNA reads TGTGCCAGCAGCCGTGCCGGGACAGGGGCCCTCAATGAGCAGTTCTTC.

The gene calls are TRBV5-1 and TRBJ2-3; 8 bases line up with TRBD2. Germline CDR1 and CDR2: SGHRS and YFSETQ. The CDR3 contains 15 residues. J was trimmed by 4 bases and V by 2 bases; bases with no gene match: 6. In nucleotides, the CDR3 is TGCGCCAGCAGCTTTGGACTAGCAAGCCCAGATACGCAGTATTTT. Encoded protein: CASSFGLASPDTQYF. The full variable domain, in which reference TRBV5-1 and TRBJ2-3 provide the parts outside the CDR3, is KAGVTQTPRYLIKTRGQQVTLSCSPISGHRSVSWYQQTPGQGLQFLFEYFSETQRNKGNFPGRFSGRQFSNSRSEMNVSTLELGDSALYLCASSFGLASPDTQYFGPGTRLTVL.

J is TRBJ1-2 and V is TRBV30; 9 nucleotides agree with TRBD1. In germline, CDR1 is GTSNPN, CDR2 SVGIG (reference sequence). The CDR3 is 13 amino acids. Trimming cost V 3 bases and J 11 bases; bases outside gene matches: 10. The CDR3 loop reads CAWSRRDRARYTF. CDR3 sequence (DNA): TGTGCCTGGAGCCGCCGGGACAGGGCAAGGTACACCTTC.

This CDR3 reads CASSLQQGADNEQFF. CDR3 DNA: TGTGCCAGCAGCTTACAACAGGGGGCGGACAATGAGCAGTTCTTC. This rearrangement joins TRBV7-6 to TRBJ2-1; 9 positions agree with TRBD1. Per the germline V gene, CDR1 is SGHVS and CDR2 is FNYEAQ. The length of the CDR3 is 15 residues. Trimming removed 2 bases from V and 5 bases from J; junction bases left unmatched: 4.

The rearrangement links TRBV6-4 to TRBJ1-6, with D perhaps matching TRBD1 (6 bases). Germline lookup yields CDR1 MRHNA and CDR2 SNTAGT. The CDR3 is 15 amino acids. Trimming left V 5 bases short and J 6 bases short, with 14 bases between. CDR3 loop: CASSRDTNPNSPLHF. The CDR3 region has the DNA TGTGCCAGCAGTCGGGACACCAACCCTAATTCACCCCTCCACTTT.

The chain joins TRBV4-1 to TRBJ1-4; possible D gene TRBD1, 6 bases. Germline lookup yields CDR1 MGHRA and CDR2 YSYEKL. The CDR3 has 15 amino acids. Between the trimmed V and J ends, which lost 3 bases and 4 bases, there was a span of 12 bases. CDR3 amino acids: CASSQLDRYNEKLFF. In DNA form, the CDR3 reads TGCGCCAGCAGCCAGCTGGACAGATATAATGAAAAACTGTTTTTT.